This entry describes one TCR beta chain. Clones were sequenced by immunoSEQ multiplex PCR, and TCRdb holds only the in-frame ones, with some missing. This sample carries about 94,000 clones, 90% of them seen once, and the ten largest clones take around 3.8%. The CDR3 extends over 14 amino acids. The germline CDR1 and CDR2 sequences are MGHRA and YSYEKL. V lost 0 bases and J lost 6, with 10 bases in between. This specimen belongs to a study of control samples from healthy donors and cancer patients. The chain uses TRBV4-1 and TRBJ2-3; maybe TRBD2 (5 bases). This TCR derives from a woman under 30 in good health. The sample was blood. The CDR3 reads CASSQEGGTDTQYF. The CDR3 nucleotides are TGCGCCAGCAGCCAAGAAGGAGGTACGGATACGCAGTATTTT.